What follows are 25 T cell receptor beta chains derived from one specimen sequenced in a study of T cell responses to AZD1222 COVID-19 vaccine. The table came from immunoSEQ multiplex PCR; TCRdb's copy has only in-frame clones and leaves some out. The profile shows 80,000 to 90,000 clones, 91% of them singletons. The sample consisted of peripheral blood, taken on day 0 of MenACWY control vaccination. The receptors come from an adult in good health.

The gene calls are TRBV18 and TRBJ2-5, with D tentatively TRBD1 (5 bases). The germline V gene has CDR1 KGHSH and CDR2 LQKENI. This CDR3 comprises 14 residues. With 3 bases removed from V and 2 bases from J, the gap between germline ends came to 10 bases. The CDR3 nucleotides are TGTGCCAGCTCACCGAGGACAATTCAAGAGACCCAGTACTTC. This codes for CASSPRTIQETQYF.

The chain carries TRBV6-1 and TRBJ1-5, with no clear D. The CDR3 contains 14 residues. In germline, CDR1 is MNHNS, CDR2 SASEGT. V lost 1 base to trimming and J lost 0 bases, with 4 bases between them. CDR3 nucleotides: TGTGCCAGCAGTGAAGAGTCTAGCAATCAGCCCCAGCATTTT. As protein: CASSEESSNQPQHF.

This chain links TRBV12-2 with TRBJ1-3. TRBV12-2 has pseudogene status. CDR3 length: 19 residues. DNA of the CDR3: TGTGCAAGTCGCTTAGCAGGATGGGATTCCAGAAGCTCTGGAAACACCATATATTTT. It translates to CASRLAGWDSRSSGNTIYF.

The chain carries TRBV24-1 and TRBJ2-1, with 10 bases lining up with TRBD2. Germline CDR1 KGHDR, CDR2 SFDVKD. The CDR3 sequence is 16 residues long. Unmatched junction bases numbered 7, after V lost 4 bases and J lost 5 bases. CDR3 coding DNA: TGTGCCACCAGTGACCCGGGACTAGCGCCAGACAATGAGCAGTTCTTC. Protein sequence: CATSDPGLAPDNEQFF.

This chain links TRBV29-1 with TRBJ2-7; TRBD2 agrees at 8 bases. Germline V CDR1 and CDR2: SQVTM, ANQGSEA. This CDR3 region has 15 residues. Germline trimming cut 4 bases from V and 3 bases from J; bases unmatched to any gene: 11. The CDR3: CSVGSASGLVYEQYF. The CDR3 DNA is TGCAGCGTTGGTTCGGCTAGCGGGTTAGTCTACGAGCAGTACTTC.

The V gene is TRBV5-3, the J gene TRBJ2-4; possibly TRBD2 for D (6 bases). TRBV5-3 belongs to the ORF category, with a function that is uncertain. V dropped 2 bases and J dropped 4 bases, with 25 bases sitting between them. The CDR3 sequence is 19 residues long. CDR3 DNA sequence: TGTGCCAGAAGCTTATTAAGCGGGTGGTTGGGGAGAATAAAAAACATTCAGTACTTC. This encodes CARSLLSGWLGRIKNIQYF.

J is TRBJ1-1 and V is TRBV5-8; no definite D call. This CDR3 comprises 11 residues. Trimming took 2 bases from V and 11 from J, leaving 10 bases between them. From germline, CDR1 is SGHTS and CDR2 YDEGEE. The CDR3 DNA is TGTGCCAGCAGCTTCCTGGTAAGCGCTTTCTTT. Amino acids: CASSFLVSAFF.

The V and J genes are TRBV6-4 and TRBJ2-1, with D perhaps TRBD1 or TRBD2 (5 bases each). V was shortened by 2 bases and J by 3 bases, with 11 bases between the two germline ends. This CDR3 region has 15 residues. CDR1 and CDR2 from the germline V gene are MRHNA and SNTAGT. CDR3 DNA sequence: TGTGCCAGCAGTGACGGGGCGGGCGACTACAATGAGCAGTTCTTC. Translated: CASSDGAGDYNEQFF.

The rearrangement uses TRBV19 and TRBJ1-6; no clear D gene. CDR1 and CDR2 (germline): LNHDA, SQIVND (reference sequence). V was clipped by 6 bases and J by 7 bases, with 22 bases between them. The CDR3 covers 17 residues. The CDR3 sequence is CASRPGVDWVENSPLHF. As DNA, the CDR3 is TGTGCCAGTAGACCCGGAGTGGACTGGGTGGAGAATTCACCCCTCCACTTT.

The V and J genes are TRBV9 and TRBJ1-2; 7 bases are a match to TRBD1. The CDR3 extends over 14 amino acids. The ends lost 1 base at V and 2 bases at J; junction bases unmatched: 2. The germline gives CDR1 SGDLS, CDR2 YYNGEE. This CDR3 is CASSVQGGNYGYTF. In nucleotides, the CDR3 is TGTGCCAGCAGCGTACAGGGGGGAAACTATGGCTACACCTTC.

This clone was observed a single time. V and J are TRBV2 and TRBJ2-7; 8 nucleotides line up with TRBD1. Germline loops: CDR1 SNHLY, CDR2 FYNNEI. The CDR3 is 13 amino acids. J gave up 4 bases and V 3 bases, and 2 bases lay outside the gene matches. The CDR3 loop reads CASSEDRDYEQYF. The CDR3 DNA follows: TGTGCCAGCAGTGAGGACAGGGATTACGAGCAGTACTTC.

The chain couples TRBV5-4 to TRBJ1-2, with D uncertain. Trimming pared 4 bases from V and 2 bases from J, leaving 9 bases between. The CDR3 is 13 residues long. Germline V gene lookup returns CDR1 SGHNT and CDR2 YYREEE (reference sequence). The CDR3 is CASSMDGNYGYTF. The CDR3 region has the DNA TGTGCCAGCAGCATGGACGGAAACTATGGCTACACCTTC.

This chain connects TRBV28 to TRBJ2-7, with D unresolved. The CDR3 consists of 15 residues. Trimming stripped 5 bases from V and 0 bases from J, with 14 bases between. Germline-derived CDR1 and CDR2 are MDHEN and SYDVKM. CDR3 coding DNA: TGTGCCAGCAGTCCGCCCCATGGATTCTCCTACGAGCAGTACTTC. Translation gives CASSPPHGFSYEQYF.

In its sample, this clone was seen once. The chain carries TRBV6-5 and TRBJ2-5; no definite D call. Trimming took off 9 bases at V and 4 bases at J, with 9 bases between the two ends. This CDR3 has 11 amino acids. Germline CDR1 and CDR2: MNHEY and SVGAGI. The CDR3 protein is CASGSGETQYF. In DNA, the CDR3 is TGTGCCAGTGGATCGGGAGAGACCCAGTACTTC.

The gene calls are TRBV27 and TRBJ2-7, with D hard to call. The V and J ends lost 3 bases and 2 bases respectively, with 8 bases between them. CDR1 MNHEY and CDR2 SMNVEV come from the germline V gene (reference sequence). This CDR3 contains 13 residues. The CDR3 sequence is CASSLTKAYEQYF. CDR3 in DNA: TGTGCCAGCAGTTTGACCAAAGCCTACGAGCAGTACTTC.

The V call is TRBV6-5, the J call TRBJ2-1; 7 nucleotides line up with TRBD2. Germline assignment: CDR1 MNHEY and CDR2 SVGAGI. V was pared by 8 bases and J by 6 bases, with 13 bases of the junction left unmatched. The CDR3 loop spans 15 amino acids. CDR3 DNA sequence: TGTGCCAGCTCCCCTTCTAGCGGTGTCTCCAATGAGCAGTTCTTC. Translation gives CASSPSSGVSNEQFF.

The chain couples TRBV7-9 to TRBJ1-1, with D possibly matching TRBD1 (5 bases). The V gene's germline CDR1 is SEHNR and CDR2 FQNEAQ (reference sequence). This CDR3 region has 14 residues. Deletions cut 1 base from V and 1 base from J, with 7 bases between. CDR3 nucleotides: TGTGCCAGCAGCTTAGGACAGTCGAACACTGAAGCTTTCTTT. This encodes CASSLGQSNTEAFF.

The rearrangement joins TRBV19 to TRBJ1-5, with 11 bases fitting TRBD1. V lost 3 bases to trimming and J lost 4 bases; unmatched junction nucleotides: 11. CDR1 and CDR2 from the germline V gene are LNHDA and SQIVND (reference sequence). CDR3 length: 18 amino acids. The CDR3 region is CASSIFPGQGERNQPQHF. The CDR3 nucleotides are TGTGCCAGTAGTATCTTCCCGGGACAGGGGGAAAGGAATCAGCCCCAGCATTTT.

This clone was counted a single time. The rearrangement joins TRBV11-3 to TRBJ2-7; 7 bases line up with TRBD1. Germline V gene sequence: CDR1 SGHNT, CDR2 YENEEA. The V and J ends lost 4 bases and 5 bases, in that order; junction bases with no gene match: 5. The CDR3 consists of 13 residues. As DNA, the CDR3 is TGTGCCAGCAGCTCACAGGGGCTGGACGAGCAGTACTTC. Protein sequence: CASSSQGLDEQYF. Full variable domain (missing parts from reference TRBV11-3 and TRBJ2-7): EAGVVQSPRYKIIEKKQPVAFWCNPISGHNTLYWYLQNLGQGPELLIRYENEEAVDDSQLPKDRFSAERLKGVDSTLKIQPAELGDSAVYLCASSSQGLDEQYFGPGTRLTVT.

This clone has more than one count but fewer than ten. V and J are TRBV18 and TRBJ2-7; no clear D. There are 11 residues in the CDR3. V was clipped by 6 bases and J by 6 bases, with 9 bases between them. The germline gives CDR1 KGHSH, CDR2 LQKENI. The CDR3 nucleotides read TGTGCCAGCTCCTATGGTTCCGAGCAGTACTTC. Protein product: CASSYGSEQYF. Full variable domain (rest looked up from reference TRBV18 and TRBJ2-7): NAGVMQNPRHLVRRRGQEARLRCSPMKGHSHVYWYRQLPEEGLKFMVYLQKENIIDESGMPKERFSAEFPKEGPSILRIQQVVRGDSAAYFCASSYGSEQYFGPGTRLTVT.

The chain joins TRBV6-5 to TRBJ2-7; D uncertain. Germline V lookup: CDR1 MNHEY, CDR2 SVGAGI. The CDR3 is 12 amino acids. V shed 8 bases and J shed 7 bases, with 15 bases lying between them. CDR3 sequence: CASRMRNREQYF. The DNA of the CDR3 is TGTGCCAGCCGGATGAGAAATAGGGAGCAGTACTTC.

The chain is built from TRBV3-1 (or the pseudogene TRBV3-2) and TRBJ2-1; 16 bases map to TRBD2. In germline, CDR1 is LGHDT, CDR2 YNNKEL (reference sequence). This CDR3 is 17 amino acids long. Germline trimming cut 0 bases from V and 7 bases from J; bases unmatched to any gene: 3. DNA for the CDR3: TGTGCCAGCAGCCAAGACTGGGGACTAGCGGGAGGGAATGAGCAGTTCTTC. Its translation is CASSQDWGLAGGNEQFF.

The J gene is TRBJ2-2, the V gene TRBV24-1; possible D gene TRBD1, 7 bases. The germline V and J ends were trimmed by 0 bases and 1 base, with 8 bases remaining between them. Germline CDR1 is KGHDR and CDR2 is SFDVKD. The CDR3 consists of 16 residues. The CDR3 DNA sequence: TGTGCCACCAGTGATTTGCAGGGGGGGAACACCGGGGAGCTGTTTTTT. Amino acids: CATSDLQGGNTGELFF.

This rearrangement joins TRBV7-6 to TRBJ1-1; D gene unclear. V gave up 0 bases and J gave up 11 bases, with 13 bases separating them. This CDR3 region has 13 residues. In germline, CDR1 is SGHVS, CDR2 FNYEAQ. The DNA for the CDR3 is TGTGCCAGCAGCTTAGCGCCGGCAAACGGGGCTTTCTTT. As protein: CASSLAPANGAFF.

The chain links TRBV7-9 to TRBJ2-2, with no clear D. CDR1 and CDR2 from the germline V gene are SEHNR and FQNEAQ (reference sequence). With 0 bases removed from V and 7 bases from J, the gap between germline ends came to 6 bases. There are 13 residues in the CDR3. The CDR3: CASSLALGGELFF. The CDR3 region has the DNA TGTGCCAGCAGCTTAGCGCTCGGCGGGGAGCTGTTTTTT.